This record concerns one TCR beta chain sequence. No conserved phenylalanine or tryptophan is present at the end of the CDR3, so a read error is the likely explanation. Germline V gives CDR1 SGHTA, CDR2 FQGNSA. V dropped 4 bases and J dropped 6; count of bases not matched to a gene: 2. The CDR3 totals 14 residues. Breast cancer patients provided tissue from their axillary draining lymph nodes. This sample is part of a study of breast tumors, draining lymph nodes, adjacent tissues. TCRdb re-derived calls from the multiplex PCR reads in MiXCR, one entry per CDR3 protein. The sample shows over 150,000 distinct CDR3 sequences, around 29% of them seen only once.

The V call is TRBV7-2, the J call TRBJ2-7; 14 bases line up with TRBD2. The sample taken for sequencing was axillary lymph node tissue. The origin of this receptor is a female donor with breast cancer. Some clones in this sample may be carry-over from other donors' samples. The chain's CDR3 is CTSSSGTSGSEQYL. The CDR3 bases are TGTACCAGCAGCTCTGGGACTAGCGGGAGCGAGCAGTACCTC.